This T cell receptor (beta chain) was captured in a study of blood T cells in healthy people across ages. Overall study context: About one barcoded beta molecule per two T cells was captured by template switching. Study results and limitations: More naive CD4+ cells and higher diversity marked long-lived donors relative to aged donors. Roughly linearly, TCR beta diversity per million T cells fell as age increased.

With a J-beta primer mix and a sample-barcoded 5' primer, a second PCR ran 7 to 11 cycles. Samples each returned at least 3 million CDR3-containing paired-end reads. From the 5' RACE reads, TCRdb called clonotypes with MiXCR, one entry per CDR3 protein. Of hundreds of thousands of distinct CDR3 sequences listed, roughly 44% are singletons. Per germline, CDR1 SNHLY and CDR2 FYNNEI. CDR3 size: 12 residues. The V end lost 1 base, the J end lost 6 bases, and 4 bases lay between the germline ends. This clonotype came up once. Antigen specificity is unknown. The gene calls are TRBV2 and TRBJ2-1; D unresolved. Sequenced input: blood. The sequence was collected from a man in his fifties or sixties in good health. Here the CDR3 reads CASSEDANEQFF. In nucleotides, the CDR3 is TGTGCCAGCAGTGAAGATGCCAATGAGCAGTTCTTC.